The 9 T cell receptor beta chains listed next were all sequenced from one sample in a study of CXCR3-negative and CXCR3-positive naive CD8 T cells. Via 5' RACE with UMI labels, TRB cDNA libraries were prepared. TCRdb re-called the 5' RACE reads, yielding one record per CDR3 amino acid sequence without DNA. Its table records some 130,000 distinct CDR3 sequences. The sample comprised naive CXCR3- CD8+ T cells from blood. Subset specified: CD45RO-CCR7+CD27+CD95- naive CD8+ T cells lacking CXCR3 (TNR3-). These receptors came from a human donor in good health. Some clones in this sample may be carry-over from other donors' samples.

V gene TRBV5-1 combines with J gene TRBJ2-2; the D call from TCRdb, TRBD2, cannot be confirmed without DNA. CDR1 and CDR2 (germline): SGHRS, YFSETQ. The CDR3 loop spans 19 amino acids. The CDR3 is CASSFPTSGSGARTGELFF.

V gene TRBV15 combines with J gene TRBJ2-5; no DNA is available, so the TRBD1 call from TCRdb remains unchecked. CDR3 length: 15 residues. The germline CDR1 and CDR2 sequences are LNHNV and YYDKDF (reference sequence). The CDR3 sequence is CATSRGTGGDETQYF.

CDR3 protein: CSVSQGEEMMDTQYF. V usage is TRBV29-1 and J usage is TRBJ2-3; TCRdb's D gene call, TRBD1, goes unchecked for lack of DNA. The CDR3 extends over 15 amino acids. Germline lookup yields CDR1 SQVTM and CDR2 ANQGSEA.

The chain joins TRBV12-3 or TRBV12-4 to TRBJ1-2; TCRdb names TRBD1, which stays unverified in the absence of DNA. This CDR3 spans 14 amino acids. This chain's CDR3 is CASSLGTGLYGYTF.

The CDR3 loop is CASSSRDLPYNEQFF. V is TRBV7-9 and J is TRBJ2-1; TCRdb proposes TRBD2, but this gene call is untestable without DNA. Germline V gene data show CDR1 as SEHNR and CDR2 as FQNEAQ (reference sequence). The CDR3 length is 15 residues.

The chain combines TRBV20-1 with TRBJ1-1. CDR1 is DFQATT and CDR2 is SNEGSKA in the germline V gene (reference sequence). This CDR3 region has 17 residues. This CDR3 reads CSARDAGKNSAYTEAFF.

The chain combines TRBV5-1 with TRBJ1-1. The CDR3 is 13 residues long. From germline, CDR1 is SGHRS and CDR2 YFSETQ. The chain's CDR3 is CASSLAGNAEAFF.

This chain connects TRBV28 to TRBJ1-4. The CDR3 is 13 residues long. Germline V gene data show CDR1 as MDHEN and CDR2 as SYDVKM. The CDR3 region is CASRSQLNEKLFF.

The V and J genes are TRBV29-1 and TRBJ2-5; TCRdb indicates TRBD1, and absent DNA this call remains unverified. The length of the CDR3 is 13 residues. CDR1 is SQVTM, CDR2 ANQGSEA, per germline. The CDR3: CSDLGSHLETQYF.